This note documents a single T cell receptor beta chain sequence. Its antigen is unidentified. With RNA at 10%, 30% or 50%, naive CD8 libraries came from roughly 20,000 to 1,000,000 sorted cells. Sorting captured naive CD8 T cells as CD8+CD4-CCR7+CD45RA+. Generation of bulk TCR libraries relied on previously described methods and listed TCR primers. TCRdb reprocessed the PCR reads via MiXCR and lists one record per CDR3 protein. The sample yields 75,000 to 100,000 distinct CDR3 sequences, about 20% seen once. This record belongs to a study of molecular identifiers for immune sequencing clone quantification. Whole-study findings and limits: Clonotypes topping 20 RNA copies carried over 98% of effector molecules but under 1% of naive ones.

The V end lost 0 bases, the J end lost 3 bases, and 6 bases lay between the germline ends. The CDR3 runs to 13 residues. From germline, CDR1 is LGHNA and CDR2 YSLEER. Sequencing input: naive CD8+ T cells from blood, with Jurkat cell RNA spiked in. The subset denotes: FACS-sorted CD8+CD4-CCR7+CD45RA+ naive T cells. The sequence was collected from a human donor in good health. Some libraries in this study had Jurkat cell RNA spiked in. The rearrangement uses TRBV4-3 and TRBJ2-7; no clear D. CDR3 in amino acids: CASSQDLDYEQYF. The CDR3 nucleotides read TGCGCCAGCAGCCAAGATCTGGACTACGAGCAGTACTTC.